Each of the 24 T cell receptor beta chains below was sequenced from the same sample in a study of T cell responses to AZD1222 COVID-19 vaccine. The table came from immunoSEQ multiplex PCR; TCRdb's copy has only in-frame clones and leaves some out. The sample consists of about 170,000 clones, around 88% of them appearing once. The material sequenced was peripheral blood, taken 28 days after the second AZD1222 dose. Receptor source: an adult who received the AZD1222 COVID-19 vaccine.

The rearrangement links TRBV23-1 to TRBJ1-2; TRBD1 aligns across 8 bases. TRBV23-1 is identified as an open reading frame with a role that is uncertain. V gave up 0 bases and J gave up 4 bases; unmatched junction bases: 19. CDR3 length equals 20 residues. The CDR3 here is CASSQSKNRTGKIASYGYTF. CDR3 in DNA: TGCGCCAGCAGTCAATCGAAGAATAGGACAGGGAAAATAGCGTCCTATGGCTACACCTTC.

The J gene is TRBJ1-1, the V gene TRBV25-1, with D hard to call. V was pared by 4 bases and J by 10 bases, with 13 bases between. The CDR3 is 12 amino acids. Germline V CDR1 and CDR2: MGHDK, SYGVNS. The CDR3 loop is CASSAPRHGAFF. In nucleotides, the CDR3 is TGTGCCAGCAGTGCCCCGAGGCATGGAGCTTTCTTT.

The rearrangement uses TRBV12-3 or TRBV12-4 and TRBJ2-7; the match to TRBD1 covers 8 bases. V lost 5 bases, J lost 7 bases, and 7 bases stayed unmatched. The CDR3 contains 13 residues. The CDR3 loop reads CASSTRDRWEQYF. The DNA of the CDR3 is TGTGCCAGCAGTACCCGGGACAGGTGGGAGCAGTACTTC.

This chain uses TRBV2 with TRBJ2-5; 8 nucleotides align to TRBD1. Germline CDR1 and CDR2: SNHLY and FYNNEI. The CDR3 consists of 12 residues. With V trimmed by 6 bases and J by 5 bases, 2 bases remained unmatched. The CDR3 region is CASRDRAETQYF. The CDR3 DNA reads TGTGCCAGCAGGGACAGGGCCGAGACCCAGTACTTC.

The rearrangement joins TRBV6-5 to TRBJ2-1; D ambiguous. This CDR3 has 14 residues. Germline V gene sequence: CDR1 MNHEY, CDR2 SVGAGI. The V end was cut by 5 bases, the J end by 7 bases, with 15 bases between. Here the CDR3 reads CASSTPLGGNEQFF. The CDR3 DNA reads TGTGCCAGCAGTACGCCTCTAGGCGGTAATGAGCAGTTCTTC.

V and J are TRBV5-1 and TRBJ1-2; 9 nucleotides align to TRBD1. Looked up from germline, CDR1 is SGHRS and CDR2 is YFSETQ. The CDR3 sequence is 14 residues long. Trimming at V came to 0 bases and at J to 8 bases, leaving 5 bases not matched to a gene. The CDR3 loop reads CASSLEDRGYGYTF. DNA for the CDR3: TGCGCCAGCAGCTTGGAGGACAGGGGATACGGCTACACCTTC.

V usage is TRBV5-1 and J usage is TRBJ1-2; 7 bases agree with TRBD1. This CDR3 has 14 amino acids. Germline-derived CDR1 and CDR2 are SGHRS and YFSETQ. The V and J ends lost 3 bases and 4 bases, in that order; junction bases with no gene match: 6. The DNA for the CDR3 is TGCGCCAGCAGCTCGACAGGGATCTCCTATGGCTACACCTTC. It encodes CASSSTGISYGYTF.

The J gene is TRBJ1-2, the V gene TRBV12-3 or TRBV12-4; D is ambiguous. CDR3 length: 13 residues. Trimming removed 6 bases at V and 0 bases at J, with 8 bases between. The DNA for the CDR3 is TGTGCCAGCAGCCCCGGTCCTAACTATGGCTACACCTTC. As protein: CASSPGPNYGYTF.

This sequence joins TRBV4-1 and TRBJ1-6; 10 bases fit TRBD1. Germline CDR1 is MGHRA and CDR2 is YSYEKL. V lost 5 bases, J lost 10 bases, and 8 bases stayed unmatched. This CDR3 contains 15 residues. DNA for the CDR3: TGCGCCAGCAGCTCCTGGGACAGGGGACGATCACCCCTCCACTTT. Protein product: CASSSWDRGRSPLHF.

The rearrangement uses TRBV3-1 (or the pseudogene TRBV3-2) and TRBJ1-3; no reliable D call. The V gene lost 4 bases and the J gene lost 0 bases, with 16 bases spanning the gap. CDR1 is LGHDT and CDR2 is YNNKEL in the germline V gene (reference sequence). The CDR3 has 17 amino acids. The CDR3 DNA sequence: TGTGCCAGCAGCCGTCGGAGGGAGCCTCACTCTGGAAACACCATATATTTT. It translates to CASSRRREPHSGNTIYF.

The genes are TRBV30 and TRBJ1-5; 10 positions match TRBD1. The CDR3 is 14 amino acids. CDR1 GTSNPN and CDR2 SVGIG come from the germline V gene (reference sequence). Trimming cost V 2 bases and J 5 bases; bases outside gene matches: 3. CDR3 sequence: CAWSRTGGDQPQHF. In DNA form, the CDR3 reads TGTGCCTGGAGTCGGACAGGGGGGGATCAGCCCCAGCATTTT.

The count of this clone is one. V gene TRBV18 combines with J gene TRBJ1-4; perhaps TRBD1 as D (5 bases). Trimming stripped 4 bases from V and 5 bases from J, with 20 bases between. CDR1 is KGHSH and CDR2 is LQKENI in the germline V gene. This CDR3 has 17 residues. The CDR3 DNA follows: TGTGCCAGCTCACAGTTTGGAGGGGTGATCCCAAATGAAAAACTGTTTTTT. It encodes CASSQFGGVIPNEKLFF.

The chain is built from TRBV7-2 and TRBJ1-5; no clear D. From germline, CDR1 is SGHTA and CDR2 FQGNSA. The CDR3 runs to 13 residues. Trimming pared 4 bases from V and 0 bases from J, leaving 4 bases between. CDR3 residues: CASSSNSNQPQHF. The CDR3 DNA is TGTGCCAGCAGCTCCAATAGCAATCAGCCCCAGCATTTT.

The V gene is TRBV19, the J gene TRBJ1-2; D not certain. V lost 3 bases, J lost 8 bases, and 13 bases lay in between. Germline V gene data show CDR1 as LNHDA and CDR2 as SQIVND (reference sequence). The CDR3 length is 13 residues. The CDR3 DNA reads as TGTGCCAGTAGTATGACAAGGCGTGGCGGCTACACCTTC. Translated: CASSMTRRGGYTF. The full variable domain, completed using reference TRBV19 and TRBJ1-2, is DGGITQSPKYLFRKEGQNVTLSCEQNLNHDAMYWYRQDPGQGLRLIYYSQIVNDFQKGDIAEGYSVSREKKESFPLTVTSAQKNPTAFYLCASSMTRRGGYTFGSGTRLTVV.

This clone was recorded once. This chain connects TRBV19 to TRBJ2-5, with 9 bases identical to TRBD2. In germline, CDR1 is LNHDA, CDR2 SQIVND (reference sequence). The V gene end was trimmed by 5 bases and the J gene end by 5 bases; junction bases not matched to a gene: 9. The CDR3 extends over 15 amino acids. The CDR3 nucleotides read TGTGCCAGTAGTCCCGTCGGACTAGCGTGGGAGACCCAGTACTTC. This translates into CASSPVGLAWETQYF.

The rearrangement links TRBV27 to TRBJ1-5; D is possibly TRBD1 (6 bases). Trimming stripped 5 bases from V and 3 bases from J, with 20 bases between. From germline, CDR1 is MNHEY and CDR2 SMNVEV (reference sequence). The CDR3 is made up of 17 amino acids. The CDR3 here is CASSPRPWTASNQPQHF. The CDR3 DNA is TGTGCCAGCAGTCCCCGACCCTGGACAGCCTCCAATCAGCCCCAGCATTTT.

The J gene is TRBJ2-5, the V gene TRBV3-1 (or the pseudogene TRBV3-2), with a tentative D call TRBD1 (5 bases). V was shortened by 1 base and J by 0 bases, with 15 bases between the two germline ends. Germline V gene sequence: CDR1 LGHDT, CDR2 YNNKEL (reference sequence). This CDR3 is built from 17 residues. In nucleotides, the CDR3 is TGTGCCAGCAGCCAAGGTCCCACTCTAGGGGACCAAGAGACCCAGTACTTC. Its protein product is CASSQGPTLGDQETQYF.

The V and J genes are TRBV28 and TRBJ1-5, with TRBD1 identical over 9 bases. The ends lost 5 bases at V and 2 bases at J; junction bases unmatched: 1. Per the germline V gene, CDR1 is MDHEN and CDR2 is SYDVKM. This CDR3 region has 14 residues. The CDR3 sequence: CASSTGGGNQPQHF. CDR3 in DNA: TGTGCCAGCAGTACAGGGGGCGGCAATCAGCCCCAGCATTTT.

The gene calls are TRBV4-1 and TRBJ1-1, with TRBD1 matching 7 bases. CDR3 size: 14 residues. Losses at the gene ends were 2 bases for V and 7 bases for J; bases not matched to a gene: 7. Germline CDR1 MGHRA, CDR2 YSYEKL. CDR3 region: CASSQTGAVNEAFF. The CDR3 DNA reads TGCGCCAGCAGCCAAACAGGGGCCGTCAATGAAGCTTTCTTT.

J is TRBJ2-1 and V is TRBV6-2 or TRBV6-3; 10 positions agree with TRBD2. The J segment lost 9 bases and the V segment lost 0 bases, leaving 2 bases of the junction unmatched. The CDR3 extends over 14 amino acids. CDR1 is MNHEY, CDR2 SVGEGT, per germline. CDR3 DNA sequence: TGTGCCAGCAGTTACTCGGGGACTAGCGTTGAGCAGTTCTTC. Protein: CASSYSGTSVEQFF.

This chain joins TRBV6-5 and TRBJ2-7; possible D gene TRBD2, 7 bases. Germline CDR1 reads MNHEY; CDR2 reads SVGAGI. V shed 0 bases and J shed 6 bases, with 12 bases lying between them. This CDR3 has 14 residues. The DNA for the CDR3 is TGTGCCAGCAGTTACTCGGGGGGGCAAGGCGAGCAGTACTTC. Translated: CASSYSGGQGEQYF.

CDR3 in DNA: TGTGCCAGCAGCTACGGGACTCTTTATAGCAATCAGCCCCAGCATTTT. Translating gives CASSYGTLYSNQPQHF. The chain combines TRBV5-8 with TRBJ1-5; perhaps TRBD1 as D (5 bases). Germline CDR1 SGHTS, CDR2 YDEGEE. Trimming took 3 bases from V and 0 from J, leaving 13 bases between them. This CDR3 region has 16 residues. Looking up the rest from reference TRBV5-8 and TRBJ1-5 gives the full variable domain: EAGVTQSPTHLIKTRGQQATLRCSPISGHTSVYWYQQALGLGLQFLLWYDEGEERNRGNFPPRFSGRQFPNYSSELNVNALELEDSALYLCASSYGTLYSNQPQHFGDGTRLSIL.

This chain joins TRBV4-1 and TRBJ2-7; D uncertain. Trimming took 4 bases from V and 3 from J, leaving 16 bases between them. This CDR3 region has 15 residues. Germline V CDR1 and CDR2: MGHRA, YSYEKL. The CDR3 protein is CASSPSSAVSYEQYF. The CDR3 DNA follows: TGCGCCAGCAGCCCGTCCAGCGCCGTTAGCTACGAGCAGTACTTC.

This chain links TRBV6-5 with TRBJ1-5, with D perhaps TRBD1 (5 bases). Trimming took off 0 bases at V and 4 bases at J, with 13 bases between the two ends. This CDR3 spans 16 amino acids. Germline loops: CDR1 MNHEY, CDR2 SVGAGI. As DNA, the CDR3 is TGTGCCAGCAGTTACTCGGGGGGAGGGATTAATCAGCCCCAGCATTTT. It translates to CASSYSGGGINQPQHF.